This T cell receptor beta chain is from a study of T cells in Graves' hyperthyroidism and ophthalmopathy. At the level of the study: Staff took peripheral blood when the initial diagnosis was made, before any treatment began.

CDR1 and CDR2 (germline): SNHLY, FYNNEI. J was trimmed by 4 bases and V by 7 bases; bases with no gene match: 1. This CDR3 is built from 12 residues. Across 18 months, stable Graves' hyperthyroidism was marked by no progression to ophthalmopathy. RNA transcripts gave rise to amplified TCR beta CDR3 regions. RT-PCR in the first round (using the HTBI primer set) targeted the TCR CDR3. TCRdb reanalysed the multiplex PCR reads using MiXCR and keeps one entry per CDR3 protein. The sample has around 700,000 distinct CDR3 sequences; around 40% are singletons. Study outcomes and limitations: A model built on 13 V-J features separated ophthalmopathy from stable hyperthyroidism. Before onset, by a median of approximately 5.9 months, the model predicted ophthalmopathy.

Remarks on this clonotype: Its antigen is not identified.

This chain uses TRBV2 with TRBJ1-3, with 7 bases aligning to TRBD1. This TCR was recovered from a woman between 40 and 55 years old with Graves' hyperthyroidism. Sequenced material: blood. The CDR3 DNA reads as TGTGCCAGCAAGACAGGGGGAAACACCATATATTTT. It translates to CASKTGGNTIYF. The full variable domain, its missing parts supplied by reference TRBV2 and TRBJ1-3, is EPEVTQTPSHQVTQMGQEVILRCVPISNHLYFYWYRQILGQKVEFLVSFYNNEISEKSEIFDDQFSVERPDGSNFTLKIRSTKLEDSAMYFCASKTGGNTIYFGEGSWLTVV.